This record concerns one TCR beta chain sequence. Its antigen is undetermined. This CDR3 is 15 amino acids long. The germline V gene encodes CDR1 MDHEN and CDR2 SYDVKM. UMIs bearing a 6-nucleotide sample barcode were added through template switching. TCRdb re-called the 5' RACE reads and gives one entry per CDR3 protein, without DNA. The sample shows under 350,000 distinct CDR3 sequences, and 5.6% sits with its ten largest clones. The sample originates from a study of monozygotic twins with inflammatory bowel disease. Study results and limitations: In these data, no single strong IBD-associated signal or clonotype received support. Against healthy co-twins, IBD patients had lower TCRbeta diversity (measured by inverse Simpson).

Input material: blood. The V gene is TRBV28, the J gene TRBJ1-6. This receptor was taken from a human donor with ulcerative colitis or Crohn's disease, or a healthy co-twin of an affected twin (not recorded which). This CDR3 reads CASSLDRHFSSPLHF.